These 30 T cell receptor beta chains share one sample of origin, sequenced in a study of human T cells and chemical hapten exposure. The time point was: patch test 1, 2 weeks after DPC sensitization. Treatment reported: therapeutic diphenylcyclopropenone sensitization with weekly scalp DPC. MiXCR, run by TCRdb on the RACE reads, gives a single entry per CDR3 protein. This sample has 180,000 or so distinct CDR3 sequences, with roughly 15% found just once. The sequencing here drew on whole blood, taken in connection with sensitization to the hapten diphenylcyclopropenone (DPC). The receptors were sampled from a woman in her 30s with alopecia areata. Some clones in this sample may be carry-over from other donors' samples.

Here the CDR3 reads CASSPGTSGPYEQYF. In nucleotides, the CDR3 is TGTGCCAGCAGCCCGGGGACTAGCGGTCCCTACGAGCAGTACTTC. This chain uses TRBV5-4 with TRBJ2-7; 11 bases fit TRBD2. The CDR3 consists of 15 residues. In germline, CDR1 is SGHNT, CDR2 YYREEE (reference sequence). V lost 4 bases and J lost 2; bases outside the gene matches: 5.

This clonotype was observed a handful of times. V and J are TRBV20-1 and TRBJ1-2; D uncertain. The CDR3 is 15 residues long. V was cut by 3 bases and J by 4 bases, with 18 bases left in between. Germline V gene sequence: CDR1 DFQATT, CDR2 SNEGSKA (reference sequence). Written as DNA, the CDR3 is TGCAGTGCTAGCCGGACGGTAACGGGCTCCTATGGCTACACCTTC. Translating it yields CSASRTVTGSYGYTF.

The chain uses TRBV7-2 and TRBJ1-1, with 12 nucleotides matching TRBD1. The CDR3 has 16 residues. Germline assignment: CDR1 SGHTA and CDR2 FQGNSA. The V and J ends lost 5 bases and 0 bases, in that order; junction bases with no gene match: 4. CDR3 coding DNA: TGTGCCAGCAGCCCGGGACAGGGGGCGCTGAACACTGAAGCTTTCTTT. Its translation is CASSPGQGALNTEAFF.

V gene TRBV14 combines with J gene TRBJ2-3; 12 bases align to TRBD2. CDR1 is SGHDN, CDR2 FVKESK, per germline. This CDR3 region has 15 residues. The ends lost 2 bases at V and 6 bases at J; junction bases unmatched: 3. The CDR3 coding sequence is TGTGCCAGCAGCCAACTAGCGGGGGGGACCGATACGCAGTATTTT. Protein sequence: CASSQLAGGTDTQYF.

This chain joins TRBV7-8 and TRBJ1-4, with 7 bases aligning to TRBD1. V shed 1 base, J shed 8 bases, and the junction held 7 bases outside the gene matches. CDR1 is SGHVS, CDR2 FQNEAQ, per germline. The CDR3 loop spans 15 amino acids. The CDR3 nucleotides read TGTGCCAGCAGCTTAGTTTCAGGGGGAGAGGAAAAACTGTTTTTT. Translation gives CASSLVSGGEEKLFF. Full variable domain (rest looked up from reference TRBV7-8 and TRBJ1-4): GAGVSQSPRYKVAKRGQDVALRCDPISGHVSLFWYQQALGQGPEFLTYFQNEAQLDKSGLPSDRFFAERPEGSVSTLKIQRTQQEDSAVYLCASSLVSGGEEKLFFGSGTQLSVL.

This clonotype showed up just a few times. V gene TRBV7-2 combines with J gene TRBJ2-7, with TRBD2 matching 8 bases. This CDR3 has 13 residues. Germline trimming cut 7 bases from V and 5 bases from J; bases unmatched to any gene: 7. CDR1 and CDR2 (germline): SGHTA, FQGNSA. The DNA for the CDR3 is TGTGCCAGCAACCCACCGGGAGGGAACGAGCAGTACTTC. It specifies CASNPPGGNEQYF.

The CDR3 DNA reads as TGTGCCAGCAGTTACTACGGACAGGGGGGCCACGAGCAGTACTTC. It encodes CASSYYGQGGHEQYF. The chain recombines TRBV6-5 with TRBJ2-7; 10 bases align to TRBD1. CDR3 length: 15 residues. Germline trimming cut 1 base from V and 5 bases from J; bases unmatched to any gene: 5. Germline CDR1 is MNHEY and CDR2 is SVGAGI.

This clonotype was detected many times. The chain links TRBV6-6 to TRBJ2-2; D is possibly TRBD1 (6 bases). Trimming shortened V by 5 bases and J by 6 bases, and 16 bases separated the two germline ends. Germline V gene data show CDR1 as MNHNY and CDR2 as SVGAGI (reference sequence). CDR3 length: 15 amino acids. The CDR3 region has the DNA TGTGCCAGCAGTCCGACCACAGGGACGGCCGGGGAGCTGTTTTTT. This translates into CASSPTTGTAGELFF.

The chain couples TRBV5-1 to TRBJ2-1; D gene unclear. The germline V gene encodes CDR1 SGHRS and CDR2 YFSETQ. Trimming took 0 bases from V and 0 from J, leaving 10 bases between them. This CDR3 is built from 16 residues. The CDR3 is CASSLGPGSSYNEQFF. CDR3 nucleotides: TGCGCCAGCAGCTTGGGCCCAGGCAGCTCCTACAATGAGCAGTTCTTC.

This clonotype was seen more than once but under ten times. The chain employs TRBV6-6 and TRBJ1-2, with D tentatively TRBD1 (6 bases). The CDR3 is made up of 14 amino acids. The germline V and J ends were trimmed by 9 bases and 0 bases, with 14 bases remaining between them. Per germline, CDR1 MNHNY and CDR2 SVGAGI (reference sequence). In DNA form, the CDR3 reads TGTGCCAGTCTTTCCGGGACATCTAACTATGGCTACACCTTC. Translating gives CASLSGTSNYGYTF.

The genes are TRBV20-1 and TRBJ1-2; D uncertain. The CDR3 runs to 12 residues. Germline values: CDR1 DFQATT, CDR2 SNEGSKA (reference sequence). V was shortened by 3 bases and J by 8 bases, with 13 bases between the two germline ends. The CDR3 DNA reads as TGCAGTGCTAGCCCAATTAGTGGCGGCTACACCTTC. Protein product: CSASPISGGYTF.

The V call is TRBV5-1, the J call TRBJ2-1, with 12 positions matching TRBD2. V dropped 2 bases and J dropped 6; count of bases not matched to a gene: 3. Looked up from germline, CDR1 is SGHRS and CDR2 is YFSETQ. CDR3 length: 15 amino acids. CDR3 sequence reads: CASSFGLAGSNEQFF. The CDR3, as DNA: TGCGCCAGCAGCTTCGGACTAGCGGGAAGCAATGAGCAGTTCTTC.

The rearrangement uses TRBV28 and TRBJ2-7; 10 nucleotides match TRBD1. V lost 5 bases to trimming and J lost 5 bases; unmatched junction nucleotides: 6. This CDR3 comprises 14 residues. Germline values: CDR1 MDHEN, CDR2 SYDVKM. The CDR3 region has the DNA TGTGCCAGCAGTCCGGGGACAGGGGTTCACGAGCAGTACTTC. Translating it yields CASSPGTGVHEQYF.

The CDR3 loop is CASSRTEPSYEQYF. In DNA form, the CDR3 reads TGTGCCAGCAGTCGGACAGAGCCCTCCTACGAGCAGTACTTC. This chain uses TRBV7-9 with TRBJ2-7, with D maybe TRBD1 (6 bases). Trimming left V 6 bases short and J 0 bases short, with 12 bases between. The CDR3 consists of 14 residues. CDR1 SEHNR and CDR2 FQNEAQ come from the germline V gene (reference sequence). The variable domain in full, with the rest retrieved from reference TRBV7-9 and TRBJ2-7, is DTGVSQNPRHKITKRGQNVTFRCDPISEHNRLYWYRQTLGQGPEFLTYFQNEAQLEKSRLLSDRFSAERPKGSFSTLEIQRTEQGDSAMYLCASSRTEPSYEQYFGPGTRLTVT.

At least ten counts were recorded for this clonotype. The V gene is TRBV10-3, the J gene TRBJ1-2; D is unclear. This CDR3 has 14 amino acids. Germline V lookup: CDR1 ENHRY, CDR2 SYGVKD. Deletions cut 0 bases from V and 2 bases from J, with 7 bases between. The DNA of the CDR3 is TGTGCCATCAGTGAGTCCACAGCCAACTATGGCTACACCTTC. Residues: CAISESTANYGYTF.

This clonotype has only a few counts. This chain uses TRBV7-9 with TRBJ2-7; D ambiguous. The germline V gene encodes CDR1 SEHNR and CDR2 FQNEAQ (reference sequence). This CDR3 comprises 14 residues. The V end was cut by 1 base, the J end by 0 bases, with 7 bases between. CDR3 loop: CASSLDIGSYEQYF. CDR3 in DNA: TGTGCCAGCAGCTTAGACATCGGCTCCTACGAGCAGTACTTC.

Ten or more counts support this clonotype. V and J are TRBV29-1 and TRBJ2-4; no definite D call. The CDR3 spans 14 residues. Germline-derived CDR1 and CDR2 are SQVTM and ANQGSEA. The ends were cut back, 2 bases at V and 0 bases at J, with 8 bases in the middle. CDR3 protein: CSVELGLAKNIQYF. The CDR3, as DNA: TGCAGCGTTGAATTGGGTCTAGCCAAAAACATTCAGTACTTC.

This chain links TRBV7-2 with TRBJ1-2; a possible D gene is TRBD1 (5 bases). The CDR3 contains 13 residues. In germline, CDR1 is SGHTA, CDR2 FQGNSA. V shed 1 base and J shed 8 bases, with 11 bases lying between them. Here the CDR3 DNA reads TGTGCCAGCAGCTTAGGGGGCTTGGACGGCTACACCTTC. Residues: CASSLGGLDGYTF. Full variable domain (missing parts from reference TRBV7-2 and TRBJ1-2): GAGVSQSPSNKVTEKGKDVELRCDPISGHTALYWYRQSLGQGLEFLIYFQGNSAPDKSGLPSDRFSAERTGGSVSTLTIQRTQQEDSAVYLCASSLGGLDGYTFGSGTRLTVV.

This clonotype occurred many times. The CDR3 nucleotides read TGTGCCAGCAGCTTTGGGCGGGGAATTGAAGGCTACACCTTC. As protein: CASSFGRGIEGYTF. The chain couples TRBV7-6 to TRBJ1-2; D not certain. Germline CDR1 SGHVS, CDR2 FNYEAQ. The V end was cut by 3 bases, the J end by 8 bases, with 16 bases between. The CDR3 is 14 amino acids.

This chain connects TRBV6-2 or TRBV6-3 to TRBJ1-1, with D unresolved. Trimming pared 4 bases from V and 2 bases from J, leaving 14 bases between. The CDR3 consists of 15 residues. CDR1 and CDR2 from the germline V gene are MNHEY and SVGEGT. The CDR3 bases are TGTGCCAGCAGTTGGGCTCCCAGGAGCAACACTGAAGCTTTCTTT. Residues: CASSWAPRSNTEAFF.

V usage is TRBV5-1 and J usage is TRBJ2-1; a possible D gene is TRBD2 (6 bases). V was shortened by 2 bases and J by 5 bases, with 14 bases between the two germline ends. The CDR3 is 15 residues long. The V gene's germline CDR1 is SGHRS and CDR2 YFSETQ. CDR3 nucleotide sequence: TGCGCCAGCAGCTTCGACGGGAGCGTGGACAATGAGCAGTTCTTC. Amino acid sequence: CASSFDGSVDNEQFF. Looking up the rest from reference TRBV5-1 and TRBJ2-1 gives the full variable domain: KAGVTQTPRYLIKTRGQQVTLSCSPISGHRSVSWYQQTPGQGLQFLFEYFSETQRNKGNFPGRFSGRQFSNSRSEMNVSTLELGDSALYLCASSFDGSVDNEQFFGPGTRLTVL.

This rearrangement joins TRBV20-1 to TRBJ2-3; 9 bases are a match to TRBD2. This CDR3 is built from 14 residues. The germline gives CDR1 DFQATT, CDR2 SNEGSKA (reference sequence). Trimming cost V 6 bases and J 8 bases; bases outside gene matches: 12. CDR3: CSASRAGGPRTQYF. The CDR3 DNA is TGCAGTGCGTCGCGGGCGGGAGGGCCGCGTACGCAGTATTTT.

This clonotype has more than one count but fewer than ten. This chain joins TRBV5-1 and TRBJ1-6; D is perhaps TRBD1 (5 bases). V was trimmed by 4 bases and J by 11 bases, leaving 16 bases between them. From germline, CDR1 is SGHRS and CDR2 YFSETQ. This CDR3 spans 14 amino acids. The CDR3 nucleotides are TGCGCCAGCAGCCCGGGGACGGACGGCCCACCCCTCCACTTT. Its translation is CASSPGTDGPPLHF.

The sample holds a few counts of this clonotype. This sequence joins TRBV2 and TRBJ1-6; a possible D gene is TRBD1 (5 bases). Trimming pared 1 base from V and 0 bases from J, leaving 22 bases between. The CDR3 loop spans 21 amino acids. CDR1 is SNHLY, CDR2 FYNNEI, per germline. CDR3 nucleotide sequence: TGTGCCAGCAGTGAAGGGTTTGCCGCCAGAAGGGGCGGCTCCTATAATTCACCCCTCCACTTT. This gives the protein CASSEGFAARRGGSYNSPLHF.

This clonotype was observed at least ten times. The rearrangement links TRBV9 to TRBJ2-1, with 10 bases matching TRBD1. Germline-derived CDR1 and CDR2 are SGDLS and YYNGEE. The CDR3 length is 18 residues. Losses at the gene ends were 0 bases for V and 0 bases for J; bases not matched to a gene: 6. CDR3 in amino acids: CASSVGLRTGGSYNEQFF. The CDR3, as DNA: TGTGCCAGCAGCGTAGGCCTCCGGACAGGGGGCTCCTACAATGAGCAGTTCTTC.

The chain couples TRBV3-1 to TRBJ2-7; 8 bases match TRBD2. Germline lookup yields CDR1 LGHDT and CDR2 YNNKEL (reference sequence). Germline trimming cut 10 bases from V and 3 bases from J; bases unmatched to any gene: 8. The CDR3 is made up of 13 amino acids. CDR3 protein: CATAGGGRYEQYF. CDR3 nucleotide sequence: TGTGCCACCGCGGGGGGAGGACGCTACGAGCAGTACTTC.

This clonotype was recorded a few times. The chain recombines TRBV7-2 with TRBJ2-7; possible D gene TRBD2, 5 bases. From germline, CDR1 is SGHTA and CDR2 FQGNSA. This CDR3 comprises 12 residues. Trimming removed 0 bases at V and 5 bases at J, with 5 bases between. The CDR3 DNA reads TGTGCCAGCAGCTTAGCGGGAGACGAGCAGTACTTC. This codes for CASSLAGDEQYF.

This clonotype has a count of ten or more. V usage is TRBV7-2 and J usage is TRBJ1-5, with D hard to call. Germline loops: CDR1 SGHTA, CDR2 FQGNSA. V shed 1 base and J shed 2 bases, with 9 bases lying between them. CDR3 length equals 15 residues. The chain's CDR3 is CASSLGAGGNQPQHF. CDR3 in DNA: TGTGCCAGCAGCTTAGGGGCCGGCGGCAATCAGCCCCAGCATTTT. The full variable domain, with the rest looked up from reference TRBV7-2 and TRBJ1-5, is GAGVSQSPSNKVTEKGKDVELRCDPISGHTALYWYRQSLGQGLEFLIYFQGNSAPDKSGLPSDRFSAERTGGSVSTLTIQRTQQEDSAVYLCASSLGAGGNQPQHFGDGTRLSIL.

This clonotype was counted once. V is TRBV6-1 and J is TRBJ2-2, with D unclear. CDR1 is MNHNS and CDR2 is SASEGT in the germline V gene. This CDR3 is built from 13 residues. Between the trimmed V and J ends, which lost 2 bases and 4 bases, there was a span of 5 bases. The CDR3 sequence is CASSELLTGELFF. DNA for the CDR3: TGTGCCAGCAGTGAACTCCTCACCGGGGAGCTGTTTTTT.

The gene calls are TRBV11-1 and TRBJ2-1; the D gene could be TRBD1 or TRBD2 (5 bases each). Germline loops: CDR1 SGHAT, CDR2 FQDESV (reference sequence). Trimming shortened V by 6 bases and J by 6 bases, and 21 bases separated the two germline ends. This CDR3 is 16 amino acids long. The CDR3 sequence: CASSPPGKGPFNEQFF. The CDR3 DNA reads TGTGCCAGCAGTCCCCCCGGGAAGGGGCCTTTCAATGAGCAGTTCTTC.